This T cell receptor beta chain was found in a study of cytomegalovirus exposure and HLA in healthy donors. 13 Jbeta primers and 60 Vbeta primers were used for the PCR. Method: immunoSEQ multiplex PCR; TCRdb's copy keeps in-frame clones and lacks some. There are 150,000 to 200,000 clones in the sample, with around 1.4% held by the top ten. As to this clone: What it binds is unknown.

The V end lost 1 base, the J end lost 6 bases, and 13 bases lay between the germline ends. This CDR3 region has 14 residues. CDR1 is SGHTA and CDR2 is FQGTGA in the germline V gene. All the people who gave samples were healthy bone marrow donors. Study results and limitations: Researchers catalogued 164 TCR beta chains as cytomegalovirus-associated. TCR beta sequences reportedly predicted most subjects' HLA-A and HLA-B alleles accurately.

The TCR originated in a woman aged 55-70 years in good health and CMV-seronegative. The sample comprised PBMCs. The gene calls are TRBV7-3 and TRBJ2-7, with D tentatively TRBD2 (5 bases). The CDR3 reads CASSLNWVSGEQYF. CDR3 DNA: TGTGCCAGCAGCTTAAACTGGGTCAGCGGCGAGCAGTACTTC. The entire variable domain, with the rest obtained from reference TRBV7-3 and TRBJ2-7, is as follows: GAGVSQTPSNKVTEKGKYVELRCDPISGHTALYWYRQSLGQGPEFLIYFQGTGAADDSGLPNDRFFAVRPEGSVSTLKIQRTERGDSAVYLCASSLNWVSGEQYFGPGTRLTVT.